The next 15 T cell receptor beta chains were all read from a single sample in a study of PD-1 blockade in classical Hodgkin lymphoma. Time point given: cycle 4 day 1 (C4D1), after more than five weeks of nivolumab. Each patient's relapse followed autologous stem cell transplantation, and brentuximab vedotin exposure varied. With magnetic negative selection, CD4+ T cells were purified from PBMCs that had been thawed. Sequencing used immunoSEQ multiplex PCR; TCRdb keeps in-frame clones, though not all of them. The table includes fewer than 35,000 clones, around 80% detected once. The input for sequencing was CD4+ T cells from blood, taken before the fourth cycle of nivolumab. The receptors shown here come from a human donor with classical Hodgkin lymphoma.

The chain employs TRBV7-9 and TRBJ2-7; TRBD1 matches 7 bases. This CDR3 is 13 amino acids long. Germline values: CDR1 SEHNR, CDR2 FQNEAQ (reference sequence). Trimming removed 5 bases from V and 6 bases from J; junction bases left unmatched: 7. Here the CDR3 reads CASSPGTVREQYF. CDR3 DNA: TGTGCCAGCAGCCCAGGGACAGTTCGCGAGCAGTACTTC.

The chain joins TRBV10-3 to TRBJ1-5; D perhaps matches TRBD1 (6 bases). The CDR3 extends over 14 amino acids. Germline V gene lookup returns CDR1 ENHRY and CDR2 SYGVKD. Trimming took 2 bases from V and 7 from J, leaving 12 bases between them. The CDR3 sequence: CAISETNREQPQHF. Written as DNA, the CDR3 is TGTGCCATCAGTGAGACGAACAGGGAACAGCCCCAGCATTTT.

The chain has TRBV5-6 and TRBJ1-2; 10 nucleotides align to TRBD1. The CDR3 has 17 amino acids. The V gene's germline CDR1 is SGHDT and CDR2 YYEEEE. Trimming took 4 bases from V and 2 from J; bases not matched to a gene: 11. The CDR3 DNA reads TGTGCCAGCAGCGACTACCGGGACAGGGGCCAAAACTATGGCTACACCTTC. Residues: CASSDYRDRGQNYGYTF.

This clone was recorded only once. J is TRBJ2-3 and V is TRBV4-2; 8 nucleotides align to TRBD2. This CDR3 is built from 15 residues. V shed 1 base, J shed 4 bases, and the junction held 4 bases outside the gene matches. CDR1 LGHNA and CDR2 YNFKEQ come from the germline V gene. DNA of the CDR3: TGTGCCAGCAGCCAAGGGCAGACTAGCGCAGATACGCAGTATTTT. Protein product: CASSQGQTSADTQYF.

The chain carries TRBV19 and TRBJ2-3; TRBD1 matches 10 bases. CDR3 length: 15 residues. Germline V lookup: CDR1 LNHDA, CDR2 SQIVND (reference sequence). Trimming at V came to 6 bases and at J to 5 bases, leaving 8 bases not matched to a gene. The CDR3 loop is CASSTGTGARDTQYF. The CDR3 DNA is TGTGCCAGTAGCACCGGGACAGGGGCCCGAGATACGCAGTATTTT.

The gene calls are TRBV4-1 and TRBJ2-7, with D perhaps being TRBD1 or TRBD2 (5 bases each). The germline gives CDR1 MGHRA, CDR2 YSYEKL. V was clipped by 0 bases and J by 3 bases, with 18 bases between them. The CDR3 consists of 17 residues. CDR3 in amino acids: CASSQDVGRQTDYEQYF. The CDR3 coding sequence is TGCGCCAGCAGCCAAGATGTTGGGAGACAGACAGACTACGAGCAGTACTTC.

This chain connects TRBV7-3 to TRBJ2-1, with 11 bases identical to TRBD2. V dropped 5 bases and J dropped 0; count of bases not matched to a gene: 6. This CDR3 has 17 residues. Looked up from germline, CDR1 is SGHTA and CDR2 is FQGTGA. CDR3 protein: CASSGNGLAGSYNEQFF. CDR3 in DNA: TGTGCCAGCAGCGGGAACGGACTAGCGGGCTCCTACAATGAGCAGTTCTTC.

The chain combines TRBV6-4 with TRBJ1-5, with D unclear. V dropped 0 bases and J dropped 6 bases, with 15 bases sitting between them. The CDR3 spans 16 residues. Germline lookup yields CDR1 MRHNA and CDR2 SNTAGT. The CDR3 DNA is TGTGCCAGCAGTGACTCGACCAGGAGAGGTAGTCAGCCCCAGCATTTT. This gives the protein CASSDSTRRGSQPQHF.

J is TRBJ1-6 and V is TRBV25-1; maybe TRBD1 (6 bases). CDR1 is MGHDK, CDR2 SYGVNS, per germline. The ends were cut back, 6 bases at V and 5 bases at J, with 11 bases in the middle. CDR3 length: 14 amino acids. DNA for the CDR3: TGTGCCAGCAGAGGGACATACCATAATTCACCCCTCCACTTT. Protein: CASRGTYHNSPLHF.

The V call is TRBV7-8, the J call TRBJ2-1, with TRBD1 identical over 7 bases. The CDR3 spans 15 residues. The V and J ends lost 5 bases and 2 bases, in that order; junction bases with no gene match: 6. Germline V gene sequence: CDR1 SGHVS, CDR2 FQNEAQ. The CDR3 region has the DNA TGTGCCAGCAGCCTCCGGGACAGCCCCTACAATGAGCAGTTCTTC. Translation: CASSLRDSPYNEQFF.

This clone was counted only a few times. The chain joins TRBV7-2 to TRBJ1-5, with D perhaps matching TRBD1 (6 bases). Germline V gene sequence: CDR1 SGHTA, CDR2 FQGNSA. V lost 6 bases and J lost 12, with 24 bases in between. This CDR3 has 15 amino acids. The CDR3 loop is CASSQPDRRPPHQHF. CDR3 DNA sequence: TGTGCCAGCAGTCAGCCCGACAGGAGGCCCCCGCACCAGCATTTT.

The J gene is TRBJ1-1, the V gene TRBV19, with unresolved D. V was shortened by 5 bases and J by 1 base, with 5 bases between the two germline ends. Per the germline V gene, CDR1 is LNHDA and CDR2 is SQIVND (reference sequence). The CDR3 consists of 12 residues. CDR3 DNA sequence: TGTGCCAGTAGTGGGAGGAACACTGAAGCTTTCTTT. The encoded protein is CASSGRNTEAFF.

The CDR3 loop is CASRTLTWTDTQYF. CDR3 DNA sequence: TGTGCCAGCAGGACCCTTACATGGACAGATACGCAGTATTTT. The V call is TRBV5-6, the J call TRBJ2-3; D not resolved. Trimming removed 5 bases from V and 3 bases from J, with 13 bases in between. The CDR3 loop spans 14 amino acids. The germline V gene encodes CDR1 SGHDT and CDR2 YYEEEE.

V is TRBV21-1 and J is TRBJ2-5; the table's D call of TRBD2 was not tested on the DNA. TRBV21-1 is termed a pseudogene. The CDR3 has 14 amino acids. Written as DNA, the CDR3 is TGTGCCAGCAGCCCGAAGGGAGCAGTCGAGACCCAGTACTTC. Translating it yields CASSPKGAVETQYF.

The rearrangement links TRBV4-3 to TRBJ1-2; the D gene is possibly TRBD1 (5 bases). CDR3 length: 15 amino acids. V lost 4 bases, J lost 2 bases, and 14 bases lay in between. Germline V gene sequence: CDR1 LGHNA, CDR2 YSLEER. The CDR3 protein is CASSRGVGENYGYTF. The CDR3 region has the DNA TGCGCCAGCAGCCGGGGGGTGGGGGAGAACTATGGCTACACCTTC.